The next 8 T cell receptor beta chains were all read from a single sample in a study of post-analysis software for immune sequencing data. Study-level findings and limits: Patients carried roughly five TRBV segments more frequently than controls did, and TRBV5-6, TRBV5-1 and TRBV20-1 were among them.

The TCR beta cDNA libraries carried unique molecular identifiers. TCRdb reprocessed the PCR reads via MiXCR and lists one record per CDR3 protein. The sample comprises around 250,000 distinct CDR3 sequences, around 34% of which are singletons, and under 5.5% rests with the top ten. What these receptors recognize is not known. The source material was blood. Source of these receptors: a girl aged 5-17 years with multiple sclerosis.

This clonotype was recorded at least ten times. V usage is TRBV11-2 and J usage is TRBJ2-3, with TRBD2 identical over 11 bases. The CDR3 loop spans 18 amino acids. V trimming: 0 bases; J trimming: 4 bases; junction bases outside the gene matches: 9. Germline V gene sequence: CDR1 SGHAT, CDR2 FQNNGV. The CDR3 DNA sequence: TGTGCCAGCAGCTTAGATAACTCACTAGCGGGAGTTTCAGATACGCAGTATTTT. Its translation: CASSLDNSLAGVSDTQYF.

This clonotype turned up a few times. The chain uses TRBV15 and TRBJ2-1, with TRBD1 identical over 8 bases. Germline lookup yields CDR1 LNHNV and CDR2 YYDKDF (reference sequence). This CDR3 spans 20 amino acids. The J segment lost 1 base and the V segment lost 4 bases, leaving 18 bases of the junction unmatched. CDR3 in DNA: TGTGCCACCAGCAAAGATCGGGGACAGGCCTTACCTGGGTCCTACAATGAGCAGTTCTTC. Its translation: CATSKDRGQALPGSYNEQFF.

In this sample, this clonotype turned up many times. The CDR3 protein is CASSLTVAQGVGYTF. The CDR3 bases are TGTGCCAGCAGTTTGACTGTCGCGCAGGGCGTCGGCTACACCTTC. V and J are TRBV12-3 or TRBV12-4 and TRBJ1-2; D perhaps matches TRBD1 (5 bases). Trimming removed 3 bases at V and 8 bases at J, with 19 bases between. The CDR3 runs 15 residues.

This clonotype has a count of ten or more. The chain has TRBV20-1 and TRBJ2-5; D assignment may be TRBD1 or TRBD2 (5 bases each). The V end lost 6 bases, the J end lost 5 bases, and 13 bases lay between the germline ends. Germline CDR1 is DFQATT and CDR2 is SNEGSKA (reference sequence). CDR3 length: 12 amino acids. The CDR3 coding sequence is TGCAGTGCGCCGGGACGAGGCGAGACCCAGTACTTC. It codes for CSAPGRGETQYF.

The chain couples TRBV7-3 to TRBJ2-1; D unresolved. CDR3 length equals 13 residues. V shed 2 bases and J shed 5 bases, with 7 bases lying between them. Germline lookup yields CDR1 SGHTA and CDR2 FQGTGA. The CDR3 reads CASSLFADNEQFF. In DNA, the CDR3 is TGTGCCAGCAGCTTATTTGCAGACAATGAGCAGTTCTTC.

The V and J genes are TRBV6-1 and TRBJ1-2, with D tentatively TRBD1 (5 bases). CDR3 length: 12 amino acids. The ends were cut back, 3 bases at V and 4 bases at J, with 6 bases in the middle. Germline CDR1 is MNHNS and CDR2 is SASEGT. CDR3 DNA sequence: TGTGCCAGCAGTGAGGGGCGCTATGGCTACACCTTC. Encoded protein: CASSEGRYGYTF.

The gene calls are TRBV7-2 and TRBJ2-1; 14 bases match TRBD2. The end of the DNA is better explained by TRBJ2-7, so the J call may be wrong. CDR1 is SGHTA, CDR2 FQGNSA, per germline. The CDR3 contains 18 residues. This chain's CDR3 is CASSPGGLAGASYNEQYF. The CDR3 nucleotides are TGTGCCAGCAGCCCGGGGGGACTAGCGGGAGCCTCCTACAATGAGCAGTACTTC.

This chain joins TRBV3-1 and TRBJ2-1; 8 bases are a match to TRBD2. The CDR3 loop spans 18 amino acids. The J segment lost 5 bases and the V segment lost 1 base, leaving 13 bases of the junction unmatched. Per germline, CDR1 LGHDT and CDR2 YNNKEL (reference sequence). In DNA, the CDR3 is TGTGCCAGCAGCCAAGGGGCCCTAGGACTAGCCTCGGACAATGAGCAGTTCTTC. Its protein is CASSQGALGLASDNEQFF.